This T cell receptor (beta chain) was retrieved from a study of Graves' ophthalmopathy and Graves' hyperthyroidism. Findings and caveats of the study: Ophthalmopathy progression cases were predicted by the model with roughly 70% sensitivity and about 72% specificity.

Stable hyperthyroid donors showed no ophthalmopathy during 18 months follow-up. TCR beta CDR3 amplification used RNA transcripts. Scientists carried out first-round RT-PCR using HTBI primers and then a second-round multiplex PCR. TCRdb analysed the multiplex PCR reads with MiXCR anew, one entry per CDR3 protein. This table holds roughly 610,000 distinct CDR3 sequences, about 20% found once. This clonotype appeared once. Its antigen is not identified. This clonotype was obtained from a woman between 18 and 30 years old with stable Graves' hyperthyroidism. Some clones in this sample may be carry-over from other donors' samples. Sequences were obtained from peripheral blood.

Written as DNA, the CDR3 is TGCGCCAGCAAAACGGCGGGGGAGCTGTTTTTT. Residues: CASKTAGELFF. V gene TRBV5-1 combines with J gene TRBJ2-2; D is unresolved. Per the germline V gene, CDR1 is SGHRS and CDR2 is YFSETQ. CDR3 length: 11 amino acids. The V end lost 6 bases, the J end lost 8 bases, and 8 bases lay between the germline ends.